This entry describes one T cell receptor (beta chain). Assay: immunoSEQ multiplex PCR; the TCRdb copy retains only in-frame clones and omits some. The data show some 260,000 clones, 75% to 90% seen once. Germline values: CDR1 SGHTA, CDR2 FQGTGA. The CDR3 is made up of 15 amino acids. Trimming took 5 bases from V and 6 from J; bases not matched to a gene: 9. This sample was included in a study of blood T cell repertoires in COVID-19. Study information: Researchers got acute and convalescent COVID-19 samples from the United States, Italy and Spain.

This clonotype originated in a woman between 25 and 40 years old with acute COVID-19. Sequenced material: PBMCs or T cells enriched from blood (not recorded which). The V gene is TRBV7-3, the J gene TRBJ2-4; 8 bases are a match to TRBD1. The CDR3 loop is CASSPGGGNGNIQYF. In DNA, the CDR3 is TGTGCCAGCAGCCCAGGGGGCGGTAATGGAAACATTCAGTACTTC.